The 24 T cell receptor beta chains reported below all come from one sample, sequenced in a study of control samples from healthy donors and cancer patients. This table comes from immunoSEQ multiplex PCR, and its TCRdb copy is limited to in-frame clones, with some not included. The sample holds approximately 100,000 clones, approximately 90% seen once. Sequenced material: blood. The receptors were gathered from a human donor in good health. The donor label of this sample is uncertain.

This clone has only one observation. The rearrangement uses TRBV27 and TRBJ2-7; D is ambiguous. V was trimmed by 0 bases and J by 5 bases, leaving 11 bases between them. Germline lookup yields CDR1 MNHEY and CDR2 SMNVEV (reference sequence). The length of the CDR3 is 14 residues. The CDR3 is CASSLSPIGDEQYF. Here the CDR3 DNA reads TGTGCCAGCAGTTTATCCCCAATCGGAGACGAGCAGTACTTC.

The genes are TRBV4-2 and TRBJ2-1; D possibly matches TRBD1 or TRBD2 (5 bases each). The V end lost 0 bases, the J end lost 2 bases, and 14 bases lay between the germline ends. Per the germline V gene, CDR1 is LGHNA and CDR2 is YNFKEQ. The CDR3 runs to 17 residues. Here the CDR3 DNA reads TGTGCCAGCAGCCAAGATTCGGACTCAGGGCCCTACAATGAGCAGTTCTTC. Translating it yields CASSQDSDSGPYNEQFF.

This chain links TRBV7-9 with TRBJ2-5, with 7 bases aligning to TRBD1. Germline-derived CDR1 and CDR2 are SEHNR and FQNEAQ (reference sequence). Losses at the gene ends were 5 bases for V and 3 bases for J; bases not matched to a gene: 3. The CDR3 contains 13 residues. The CDR3 here is CASSQTGKETQYF. As DNA, the CDR3 is TGTGCCAGCAGCCAGACAGGGAAAGAGACCCAGTACTTC.

In this sample, this clone turned up many times. The gene calls are TRBV27 and TRBJ2-1; D is unresolved. Germline values: CDR1 MNHEY, CDR2 SMNVEV (reference sequence). V shed 2 bases and J shed 2 bases, with 10 bases lying between them. The CDR3 covers 15 residues. The CDR3 coding sequence is TGTGCCAGCAGTTTAAGGTGGGGTGCCTACAATGAGCAGTTCTTC. Its translation: CASSLRWGAYNEQFF.

This sequence joins TRBV11-1 and TRBJ2-1; a weak D match, TRBD1 (6 bases). Germline lookup yields CDR1 SGHAT and CDR2 FQDESV (reference sequence). Trimming took 5 bases from V and 8 from J, leaving 16 bases between them. The CDR3 has 14 residues. The CDR3 DNA is TGTGCCAGCAGCGACCGGGACCCAGGGGATGAGCAGTTCTTC. It yields the protein CASSDRDPGDEQFF.

The chain links TRBV29-1 to TRBJ1-1; D remains ambiguous. The CDR3 extends over 11 amino acids. Trimming stripped 6 bases from V and 6 bases from J, with 11 bases between. Germline V lookup: CDR1 SQVTM, CDR2 ANQGSEA. CDR3 nucleotides: TGCAGCGTGGACTACATGGCTGAAGCTTTCTTT. Translated, it gives CSVDYMAEAFF.

This chain links TRBV18 with TRBJ2-3, with D maybe TRBD1 (6 bases). Between the trimmed V and J ends, which lost 4 bases and 3 bases, there was a span of 11 bases. The CDR3 extends over 14 amino acids. Germline V CDR1 and CDR2: KGHSH, LQKENI. CDR3 amino acids: CASSLRQATDTQYF. CDR3 nucleotides: TGTGCCAGCTCACTTAGACAGGCTACAGATACGCAGTATTTT.

The V gene is TRBV7-8, the J gene TRBJ1-6; D unresolved. CDR1 is SGHVS, CDR2 FQNEAQ, per germline. This CDR3 is 14 amino acids long. V dropped 5 bases and J dropped 6 bases, with 11 bases sitting between them. CDR3 sequence (DNA): TGTGCCAGCAGCAACCAGCAAATTAATTCACCCCTCCACTTT. This sequence encodes CASSNQQINSPLHF.

The chain recombines TRBV7-9 with TRBJ1-1, with TRBD1 as a possible D gene (6 bases). Germline V gene lookup returns CDR1 SEHNR and CDR2 FQNEAQ (reference sequence). This CDR3 is 14 amino acids long. CDR3 in amino acids: CAYHPGTKNTEAFF. The CDR3 DNA reads TGTGCATACCACCCGGGGACAAAGAACACTGAAGCTTTCTTT. Combining the CDR3 with reference TRBV7-9 and TRBJ1-1 gives the whole variable domain DTGVSQNPRHKITKRGQNVTFRCDPISEHNRLYWYRQTLGQGPEFLTYFQNEAQLEKSRLLSDRFSAERPKGSFSTLEIQRTEQGDSAMYLCAYHPGTKNTEAFFGQGTRLTVV.

This rearrangement joins TRBV11-2 to TRBJ1-1, with a weak D call TRBD1 (6 bases). CDR1 and CDR2 from the germline V gene are SGHAT and FQNNGV. Trimming took off 5 bases at V and 7 bases at J, with 14 bases between the two ends. This CDR3 contains 13 residues. The CDR3 region is CASSADRSLEAFF. The CDR3 DNA is TGTGCCAGCAGCGCGGACAGAAGTCTTGAAGCTTTCTTT.

The chain couples TRBV20-1 to TRBJ2-1; 9 bases map to TRBD2. The CDR3 is 14 residues long. CDR1 is DFQATT, CDR2 SNEGSKA, per germline (reference sequence). Unmatched junction bases numbered 10, after V lost 6 bases and J lost 7 bases. The CDR3 DNA follows: TGCAGTGCCAGTACCTTTAGCGGGGGTAATGAGCAGTTCTTC. This translates into CSASTFSGGNEQFF.

The chain links TRBV28 to TRBJ1-6, with D perhaps matching TRBD1 (6 bases). Trimming took off 3 bases at V and 6 bases at J, with 18 bases between the two ends. The CDR3 extends over 17 amino acids. Germline V gene lookup returns CDR1 MDHEN and CDR2 SYDVKM. Here the CDR3 reads CASSLPGGAYGNSPLHF. DNA for the CDR3: TGTGCCAGCAGTTTGCCCGGGGGGGCTTATGGTAATTCACCCCTCCACTTT.

The chain employs TRBV5-5 and TRBJ1-1; D uncertain. Germline V gene sequence: CDR1 SGHKS, CDR2 YYEKEE (reference sequence). The CDR3 extends over 15 amino acids. V lost 0 bases, J lost 0 bases, and 9 bases lay in between. The CDR3 loop reads CASSLEVGMNTEAFF. The CDR3, as DNA: TGTGCCAGCAGCTTGGAAGTTGGAATGAACACTGAAGCTTTCTTT.

The chain couples TRBV27 to TRBJ2-6, with D possibly being TRBD1 (6 bases). V was clipped by 9 bases and J by 0 bases, with 21 bases between them. CDR1 MNHEY and CDR2 SMNVEV come from the germline V gene (reference sequence). The CDR3 loop spans 18 amino acids. The CDR3 is CASVVTWGLFSGANVLTF. The CDR3 DNA sequence: TGTGCCAGTGTCGTGACCTGGGGGCTCTTCTCTGGGGCCAACGTCCTGACTTTC.

CDR3 protein: CASSFAGVDGYTF. The CDR3 DNA follows: TGTGCCAGCAGCTTCGCTGGTGTTGATGGCTACACCTTC. V gene TRBV5-5 combines with J gene TRBJ1-2; no firm D call. Trimming removed 2 bases at V and 6 bases at J, with 11 bases between. The CDR3 runs to 13 residues. CDR1 and CDR2 (germline): SGHKS, YYEKEE (reference sequence).

This rearrangement joins TRBV27 to TRBJ1-6; TRBD1 matches 9 bases. CDR3 length: 18 amino acids. J gave up 7 bases and V 3 bases, and 13 bases lay outside the gene matches. Germline V gene lookup returns CDR1 MNHEY and CDR2 SMNVEV (reference sequence). DNA of the CDR3: TGTGCCAGCAGTTTTGGGGACAGGGAGACCATACAGAATTCACCCCTCCACTTT. Translating gives CASSFGDRETIQNSPLHF.

The rearrangement links TRBV6-2 or TRBV6-3 to TRBJ1-5; 7 bases match TRBD1. Germline V gives CDR1 MNHEY, CDR2 SVGEGT. J was trimmed by 4 bases and V by 4 bases; bases with no gene match: 10. This CDR3 is built from 16 residues. The CDR3: CASSSLQGGGNQPQHF. The CDR3 DNA reads TGTGCCAGCAGTTCCCTCCAGGGGGGGGGGAATCAGCCCCAGCATTTT.

The chain uses TRBV5-1 and TRBJ2-1, with 8 bases matching TRBD1. The junction had 3 bases not matched to a gene; V was cut back by 4 bases and J by 6 bases. This CDR3 has 13 residues. Germline V gives CDR1 SGHRS, CDR2 YFSETQ. This CDR3 reads CASSATGGNEQFF. CDR3 bases: TGCGCCAGCAGCGCCACAGGGGGCAATGAGCAGTTCTTC.

The rearrangement joins TRBV11-2 to TRBJ2-3; 7 bases match TRBD2. The V segment lost 0 bases and the J segment 8 bases; nucleotides outside the gene matches: 11. The CDR3 runs to 16 residues. From germline, CDR1 is SGHAT and CDR2 FQNNGV. For the CDR3, the DNA is TGTGCCAGCAGCTTAGATCGTGTGACTAGCTTGGGTACGCAGTATTTT. Amino acids: CASSLDRVTSLGTQYF.

V gene TRBV28 combines with J gene TRBJ1-3, with a possible D match to TRBD1 (5 bases). Germline CDR1 reads MDHEN; CDR2 reads SYDVKM. Trimming stripped 7 bases from V and 3 bases from J, with 10 bases between. The CDR3 contains 13 residues. The CDR3 bases are TGTGCCAGCACCGGGGGGGTTGGAAACACCATATATTTT. Its translation is CASTGGVGNTIYF.

This clone was counted only a few times. CDR3 coding DNA: TGTGCCAGCAGCTTGGTCGGTAGGGCCGCTGAAGCTTTCTTT. Residues: CASSLVGRAAEAFF. V is TRBV5-5 and J is TRBJ1-1; unclear D gene. The CDR3 totals 14 residues. Germline V lookup: CDR1 SGHKS, CDR2 YYEKEE (reference sequence). Trimming left V 0 bases short and J 6 bases short, with 12 bases between. The full variable domain, completed using reference TRBV5-5 and TRBJ1-1, is DAGVTQSPTHLIKTRGQQVTLRCSPISGHKSVSWYQQVLGQGPQFIFQYYEKEERGRGNFPDRFSARQFPNYSSELNVNALLLGDSALYLCASSLVGRAAEAFFGQGTRLTVV.

The chain carries TRBV4-2 and TRBJ2-3; 11 nucleotides agree with TRBD2. The CDR3 contains 19 residues. Germline V lookup: CDR1 LGHNA, CDR2 YNFKEQ. V was clipped by 0 bases and J by 0 bases; unmatched bases: 8. The CDR3 sequence: CASSQEGLAGGASTDTQYF. The DNA of the CDR3 is TGTGCCAGCAGCCAAGAAGGGCTAGCGGGGGGCGCTAGCACAGATACGCAGTATTTT.

This clone was counted once. The rearrangement uses TRBV7-6 and TRBJ2-7; no reliable D call. The CDR3 has 12 residues. The V gene's germline CDR1 is SGHVS and CDR2 FNYEAQ. V lost 5 bases and J lost 4, with 9 bases in between. The CDR3 reads CASSPDPYEQYF. As DNA, the CDR3 is TGTGCCAGCAGCCCTGACCCTTACGAGCAGTACTTC.

The J gene is TRBJ1-2, the V gene TRBV12-3 or TRBV12-4; D is possibly TRBD1 (5 bases). The CDR3 loop spans 13 amino acids. V was trimmed by 3 bases and J by 7 bases, leaving 12 bases between them. The CDR3 DNA reads TGTGCCAGCAGTTTTCGGGGGACGGGTGGCTACACCTTC. Amino acids: CASSFRGTGGYTF.